Listed here are 14 T cell receptor beta chains from one sample, sequenced in a study of T cells in Graves' hyperthyroidism and ophthalmopathy. The TCR beta CDR3 regions underwent amplification using RNA transcripts as the source. HTBI primers were used for first-round RT-PCR of the TCR CDR3. Using its own MiXCR run on the multiplex PCR reads, TCRdb lists one record per CDR3 protein. The profile shows a few hundred thousand distinct CDR3 sequences, roughly 14% of them singletons. The source material was blood. These receptors were collected from a woman aged 18-35 years with Graves' hyperthyroidism.

This clonotype was observed a few times. The chain uses TRBV3-1 and TRBJ2-7, with a weak D call TRBD2 (6 bases). CDR3 size: 14 residues. V was trimmed by 2 bases and J by 3 bases, leaving 11 bases between them. The germline V gene has CDR1 LGHDT and CDR2 YNNKEL (reference sequence). CDR3 sequence reads: CASSQNRGGYEQYF. In nucleotides, the CDR3 is TGTGCCAGCAGCCAAAATAGGGGAGGCTACGAGCAGTACTTC.

The chain combines TRBV9 with TRBJ2-3; 11 positions match TRBD2. From germline, CDR1 is SGDLS and CDR2 YYNGEE. V lost 2 bases, J lost 2 bases, and 10 bases stayed unmatched. The CDR3 has 18 amino acids. CDR3 sequence reads: CASSVPLAGGGNTDTQYF. The CDR3 coding sequence is TGTGCCAGCAGCGTGCCTCTAGCGGGAGGAGGTAACACAGATACGCAGTATTTT.

Concerning this clonotype itself: Its ends do not fully match the called genes, so a read error is possible. The chain is built from TRBV29-1 and TRBJ1-2; no reliable D call. Per the germline V gene, CDR1 is SQVTM and CDR2 is ANQGSEA. CDR3 length: 13 residues. For the CDR3, the DNA is TGCGGCGTTGAAGATCGGCCAAGCTATGGCTACACCTTC. This encodes CGVEDRPSYGYTF.

The table lists this clonotype with many counts. The rearrangement uses TRBV3-1 and TRBJ1-4; D uncertain. The CDR3 has 13 amino acids. The germline gives CDR1 LGHDT, CDR2 YNNKEL (reference sequence). With 0 bases removed from V and 8 bases from J, the gap between germline ends came to 7 bases. The CDR3 sequence is CASSQDSVEKLFF. The CDR3 nucleotides read TGTGCCAGCAGCCAAGATTCGGTAGAAAAACTGTTTTTT.

J is TRBJ2-1 and V is TRBV7-9; 7 nucleotides line up with TRBD2. This CDR3 has 15 amino acids. Trimming removed 0 bases from V and 8 bases from J; junction bases left unmatched: 7. Germline V lookup: CDR1 SEHNR, CDR2 FQNEAQ (reference sequence). CDR3 sequence: CASSLALADGDEQFF. DNA for the CDR3: TGTGCCAGCAGCTTAGCCCTAGCGGACGGGGATGAGCAGTTCTTC. The entire variable domain, with the rest obtained from reference TRBV7-9 and TRBJ2-1, is as follows: DTGVSQNPRHKITKRGQNVTFRCDPISEHNRLYWYRQTLGQGPEFLTYFQNEAQLEKSRLLSDRFSAERPKGSFSTLEIQRTEQGDSAMYLCASSLALADGDEQFFGPGTRLTVL.

The rearrangement joins TRBV19 to TRBJ1-4; no definite D call. The CDR3 spans 17 residues. Trimming took off 1 base at V and 4 bases at J, with 16 bases between the two ends. The V gene's germline CDR1 is LNHDA and CDR2 SQIVND (reference sequence). CDR3 in amino acids: CASSIAGRLDLNEKLFF. The CDR3 nucleotides are TGTGCCAGTAGTATAGCCGGGAGGTTGGATCTTAATGAAAAACTGTTTTTT.

This clonotype was seen ten or more times. The rearrangement links TRBV20-1 to TRBJ1-2; D uncertain. The CDR3 has 12 amino acids. Germline V gives CDR1 DFQATT, CDR2 SNEGSKA (reference sequence). Between the trimmed V and J ends, which lost 4 bases and 2 bases, there was a span of 8 bases. Here the CDR3 DNA reads TGCAGTGCTAACCGACGGAACTATGGCTACACCTTC. It translates to CSANRRNYGYTF.

The chain couples TRBV10-3 to TRBJ1-5; D remains ambiguous. The CDR3 loop spans 14 amino acids. Germline CDR1 ENHRY, CDR2 SYGVKD. Trimming took 0 bases from V and 6 from J, leaving 9 bases between them. The CDR3 here is CAISESEGTQPQHF. The CDR3 region has the DNA TGTGCCATCAGTGAGTCTGAGGGAACTCAGCCCCAGCATTTT.

This clonotype has at least ten counts. The rearrangement links TRBV3-1 to TRBJ1-1, with TRBD1 as a possible D gene (5 bases). The germline V and J ends were trimmed by 2 bases and 0 bases, with 10 bases remaining between them. Germline V gene sequence: CDR1 LGHDT, CDR2 YNNKEL (reference sequence). The CDR3 totals 15 residues. CDR3 coding DNA: TGTGCCAGCAGCCAATTCCGGGGCTTGAACACTGAAGCTTTCTTT. Its translation: CASSQFRGLNTEAFF.

In its sample, this clonotype was seen many times. The V and J genes are TRBV2 and TRBJ2-7; TRBD2 matches at 14 bases. CDR3 length: 13 amino acids. V lost 11 bases to trimming and J lost 7 bases; unmatched junction nucleotides: 7. The V gene's germline CDR1 is SNHLY and CDR2 FYNNEI. CDR3 loop: CASGLAGVWEQYF. DNA of the CDR3: TGTGCCTCGGGACTAGCGGGAGTATGGGAGCAGTACTTC.

This rearrangement joins TRBV7-3 to TRBJ2-2, with D tentatively TRBD2 (7 bases). This CDR3 contains 15 residues. Trimming stripped 5 bases from V and 4 bases from J, with 14 bases between. Germline lookup yields CDR1 SGHTA and CDR2 FQGTGA. The CDR3 protein is CASSKGGASTGELFF. DNA of the CDR3: TGTGCCAGCAGCAAGGGGGGGGCCTCCACCGGGGAGCTGTTTTTT.

This clonotype appeared many times. V and J are TRBV7-2 and TRBJ2-3; D possibly corresponds to TRBD2 (6 bases). The germline CDR1 and CDR2 sequences are SGHTA and FQGNSA. The CDR3 runs 15 residues. Trimming removed 4 bases from V and 3 bases from J, with 14 bases in between. Written as DNA, the CDR3 is TGTGCCAGCAGCTATTGGCCGGGAGAGACAGATACGCAGTATTTT. Its translation: CASSYWPGETDTQYF.

This clonotype appeared many times. This chain connects TRBV6-1 to TRBJ2-1; D unresolved. V dropped 0 bases and J dropped 2 bases, with 8 bases sitting between them. Germline CDR1 MNHNS, CDR2 SASEGT. The CDR3 is 15 amino acids. The CDR3 sequence is CASSEAVWPYNEQFF. The CDR3 nucleotides read TGTGCCAGCAGTGAAGCCGTCTGGCCCTACAATGAGCAGTTCTTC.

This clonotype was detected many times. The chain is built from TRBV24-1 and TRBJ1-1; D is perhaps TRBD1 (5 bases). CDR1 KGHDR and CDR2 SFDVKD come from the germline V gene. The CDR3 runs 15 residues. V lost 0 bases and J lost 0, with 7 bases in between. The chain's CDR3 is CATSDLGGMNTEAFF. DNA of the CDR3: TGTGCCACCAGTGATTTGGGGGGGATGAACACTGAAGCTTTCTTT.